What follows is one TCR beta chain and its context. This receptor's antigen is unknown. At one end the junction does not follow the germline gene, possibly because of a read error. According to the study, the label for this sample's treatment or condition signals: randomized to nivolumab then ipilimumab (arm A) or the reverse (arm B). Prior DNA-damaging chemotherapy had not been received by any trial patient. On a FACS Aria II flow cytometer, live CD3+CD8+ cells that were negative for CD19 and CD56 were sorted from thawed PBMCs. CheckMate 064, a randomized, open-label phase II trial of sequential checkpoint blockade, was the source of the samples, all of which came from patients with melanoma. Leukapheresis was used to collect peripheral blood mononuclear cells, which were then purified with Ficoll-Paque and frozen in human serum with 10% DMSO. Immediately after sorting, the purity of sorted blood CD3+CD8+ cells was verified to be >95%, after which DNA was extracted.

The data are from a study of sequential checkpoint blockade in melanoma (dated by TCRdb to the late 2010s). Study-wide context: Using 1:1 randomization, the trial assigned patients either to first-line nivolumab followed by ipilimumab (arm A) or to ipilimumab followed by nivolumab (arm B). Maintenance nivolumab was given following each of the two trial sequences. Overall study outcomes, separate from this receptor: The model for predicting response that combines TCR metrics with mutation burden needs to be validated in larger, independent patient cohorts.

TCRbeta CDR3 regions were immunosequenced from genomic DNA with the immunoSEQ Assay. Prior to high-throughput sequencing, genomic DNA was amplified by bias-controlled multiplex PCR. Per the authors' processing: To quantify the absolute abundance of each unique TCRbeta CDR3 region, the sequences were collapsed and filtered. Clonality was defined as 1 minus Pielou's evenness and was calculated using productive rearrangements only. Clones with significantly greater frequencies in on-treatment versus baseline samples were identified using a previously published method. The clones in this table, taken by TCRdb from immuneACCESS, are in-frame only. Not every clone is retained; where verified, under half of the shortfall comes from an unresolved V gene, and the cause of the rest is unknown. V, J and clone size are taken as reported in that table, and D and trimming were inferred from the DNA itself. The sample table contains tens of thousands of clones; only one count was recorded for 65% to 75% of them. Around 19% of the sample goes to the ten largest clones.

The CDR3 runs 11 amino acids, cysteine and phenylalanine included. Only the CDR3 DNA stays, 33 bases, in frame from base 1. The germline V gene encodes CDR1 MRHNA and CDR2 SNTAGT. The chain joins TRBV6-4 to TRBJ2-7, with no confidently assigned D gene. This clonotype originated in a human donor with melanoma. Source: CD8+ T cells sorted from blood (inferred from file names), taken from a patient given nivolumab and ipilimumab in sequence. CDR3 loop: CASSYSSEQYF. The sequenced DNA: TGTGCCAGCAGTTACTCGTCTGAGCAGTACTTC.